A selection of T cell receptor beta chains follows, all from one sample in a study of T cells in Graves' hyperthyroidism and ophthalmopathy. TCRdb re-called the multiplex PCR reads through MiXCR, storing one row per CDR3 protein. The sample contains some 490,000 distinct CDR3 sequences, approximately 23% of which appear only once. Sequencing input: blood. Source of these receptors: a woman aged 70 to 79 with Graves' ophthalmopathy. Each CDR3 is given with its conserved first and last residue. A D gene is named only where the DNA matches it firmly. Only some rows state a clone size, as once, few, many or a class for expanded clones.

clone_size,v_call,j_call,d_call,cdr3_aa,cdr3_nt
.,TRBV12-3/TRBV12-4,TRBJ1-5,.,CASGRLGINQPQHF,TGTGCCAGCGGACGCCTGGGAATCAATCAGCCCCAGCATTTT
few,TRBV4-1,TRBJ1-5,.,CASSRSDGLLGGNQPQHF,TGCGCCAGCAGCCGCTCGGACGGCCTTCTTGGGGGCAATCAGCCCCAGCATTTT
few,TRBV9,TRBJ1-6,.,CASSVGSNSPLHF,TGTGCCAGCAGCGTAGGGTCTAATTCACCCCTCCACTTT
few,TRBV6-5,TRBJ2-4,.,CASSYVVGNIQYF,TGTGCCAGCAGTTATGTCGTCGGGAACATTCAGTACTTC
many,TRBV12-3/TRBV12-4,TRBJ1-2,.,CASSGINYGYTF,TGTGCCAGCAGTGGGATAAACTATGGCTACACCTTC
.,TRBV7-2,TRBJ1-4,.,CASSSDRFYPNEKLFF,TGTGCCAGCAGCAGCGACAGGTTCTACCCTAATGAAAAACTGTTTTTT
few,TRBV5-1,TRBJ2-3,TRBD2,CASSQGTSGTSTDTQYF,TGCGCCAGCAGCCAAGGGACTAGCGGGACCAGCACAGATACGCAGTATTTT
.,TRBV30,TRBJ1-1,.,CAWRRYSSTEAFF,TGTGCCTGGAGGAGGTACTCGAGTACTGAAGCTTTCTTT
.,TRBV6-1,TRBJ2-7,.,CASSEIGATEQYF,TGTGCCAGCAGTGAAATAGGGGCCACCGAGCAGTACTTC
.,TRBV2,TRBJ2-5,TRBD1,CASTRQGIQETQYF,TGTGCCAGCACCCGACAGGGGATCCAAGAGACCCAGTACTTC
.,TRBV27,TRBJ2-7,TRBD1,CASSLYGTAEYEQYF,TGTGCCAGCAGTTTATATGGGACAGCAGAATACGAGCAGTACTTC
.,TRBV3-1,TRBJ2-6,.,CASSQDRVGGANVLTF,TGTGCCAGCAGCCAAGATCGGGTTGGTGGGGCCAACGTCCTGACTTTC
many,TRBV19,TRBJ1-1,.,CASTTGHVNTEAFF,TGTGCCAGTACCACCGGGCACGTGAACACTGAAGCTTTCTTT
.,TRBV27,TRBJ2-3,TRBD1,CASTLLGGEYTDTQYF,TGTGCCAGCACCCTTTTAGGGGGCGAGTACACAGATACGCAGTATTTT
many,TRBV5-1,TRBJ2-3,TRBD2,CASSTGGVMADTQYF,TGCGCCAGCAGCACGGGGGGTGTGATGGCAGATACGCAGTATTTT
.,TRBV3-1,TRBJ2-1,TRBD1,CASSWVQGAYNEQFF,TGTGCCAGCTCCTGGGTTCAGGGGGCCTACAATGAGCAGTTCTTC
.,TRBV24-1,TRBJ2-1,.,CATSDLRTRNNEQFF,TGTGCCACCAGTGATCTCAGGACGAGAAACAATGAGCAGTTCTTC
few,TRBV2,TRBJ1-5,TRBD1,CASRDRQGVGQPQHF,TGTGCCAGCAGAGACCGACAGGGGGTGGGTCAGCCCCAGCATTTT
many,TRBV6-2/TRBV6-3,TRBJ1-2,.,CASSPLGRANYGYTF,TGTGCCAGCAGTCCCCTCGGAAGAGCTAACTATGGCTACACCTTC
few,TRBV9,TRBJ1-5,TRBD1,CASSGDSGGQPQHF,TGTGCCAGCAGCGGGGACTCAGGGGGTCAGCCCCAGCATTTT
many,TRBV7-9,TRBJ2-3,.,CASSQSGTDTQYF,TGTGCCAGCAGCCAATCAGGGACAGATACGCAGTATTTT
.,TRBV28,TRBJ1-2,.,CASSWAFGYTF,TGTGCCAGCAGTTGGGCTTTTGGCTACACCTTC
.,TRBV20-1,TRBJ2-5,TRBD2,CSARILADQETQYF,TGCAGTGCCCGGATACTAGCGGATCAAGAGACCCAGTACTTC
.,TRBV5-1,TRBJ1-1,TRBD1,CASSPYRQGRTEAFF,TGTGCCAGCAGCCCATATAGACAGGGAAGAACTGAAGCTTTCTTT
.,TRBV6-1,TRBJ2-3,.,CASSPGVGADTQYF,TGTGCCAGCAGTCCAGGGGTTGGGGCAGATACGCAGTATTTT
many,TRBV20-1,TRBJ2-3,.,CSAPFGATQYF,TGCAGTGCCCCCTTCGGGGCTACGCAGTATTTT
many,TRBV30,TRBJ2-3,TRBD2,CAWSPAGIYTQYF,TGTGCCTGGAGCCCAGCGGGAATATATACGCAGTATTTT
few,TRBV20-1,TRBJ2-5,.,CSARPLREIETQYF,TGCAGTGCTCGACCCCTCCGGGAGATTGAGACCCAGTACTTC
.,TRBV18,TRBJ2-1,.,CASSPDSDEQFF,TGTGCCAGCTCACCCGACTCAGATGAGCAGTTCTTC
many,TRBV20-1,TRBJ2-7,.,CSVQGSSYEQYF,TGCAGTGTTCAGGGGAGCTCCTACGAGCAGTACTTC
many,TRBV6-2/TRBV6-3,TRBJ1-2,.,CASSYHTPERYTF,TGTGCCAGCAGTTACCATACCCCGGAGCGCTACACCTTC
.,TRBV20-1,TRBJ2-2,.,CSARAGTTDGELFF,TGCAGTGCTAGAGCCGGGACCACGGACGGGGAGCTGTTTTTT
many,TRBV7-2,TRBJ2-1,TRBD1,CASSLDRWSHNEQFF,TGTGCCAGCAGCCTGGACAGGTGGTCTCATAATGAGCAGTTCTTC
.,TRBV4-1,TRBJ2-1,.,CASSPSPAGRHSRGGDEQFF,TGCGCCAGCAGCCCCAGTCCAGCCGGGCGACATTCTCGAGGGGGTGATGAGCAGTTCTTC
.,TRBV28,TRBJ2-7,TRBD1,CASSSRDSGIYEQYF,TGTGCCAGCAGTTCCCGGGACAGCGGTATATACGAGCAGTACTTC
.,TRBV6-5,TRBJ1-2,.,CASRGTGANYGYTF,TGTGCCAGCAGGGGTACAGGCGCCAACTATGGCTACACCTTC
few,TRBV11-2,TRBJ2-2,.,CASSLAVPLKNTGELFF,TGTGCCAGCAGCTTAGCGGTCCCCCTCAAAAACACCGGGGAGCTGTTTTTT
.,TRBV2,TRBJ1-3,.,CASIGSGNTIYF,TGTGCCAGCATTGGGTCTGGAAACACCATATATTTT
.,TRBV5-5,TRBJ1-5,.,CASSLGTSRSNQPQHF,TGTGCCAGCAGCTTAGGAACATCCCGTAGCAATCAGCCCCAGCATTTT
few,TRBV10-1,TRBJ2-5,TRBD2,CASSGGQQETQYF,TGCGCCAGCTCGGGAGGCCAACAAGAGACCCAGTACTTC
many,TRBV12-3/TRBV12-4,TRBJ1-1,TRBD1,CASSRTGAPRAFF,TGTGCCAGCAGTCGGACAGGGGCCCCTCGAGCTTTCTTT
.,TRBV10-2,TRBJ2-7,.,CASSEGLDYEQYF,TGCGCCAGCAGTGAGGGCCTAGACTACGAGCAGTACTTC
few,TRBV6-1,TRBJ2-3,.,CASSKDHTDTQYF,TGTGCCAGCAGTAAGGACCACACAGATACGCAGTATTTT
.,TRBV20-1,TRBJ1-5,.,CSARVHRDGNQPQHF,TGCAGTGCTAGAGTCCATCGGGACGGCAATCAGCCCCAGCATTTT
many,TRBV6-1,TRBJ1-1,.,CASSYPFIWVNTEAFF,TGTGCCAGCAGTTACCCGTTTATATGGGTGAACACTGAAGCTTTCTTT
.,TRBV6-1,TRBJ2-4,.,CASSVYGSKNIQYF,TGTGCCAGCAGTGTATATGGATCCAAAAACATTCAGTACTTC
.,TRBV5-1,TRBJ1-3,.,CASSGGDLSGNTIYF,TGCGCCAGCAGCGGAGGGGATCTCTCTGGAAACACCATATATTTT
many,TRBV5-1,TRBJ2-5,.,CASNPSRPGETQYF,TGCGCCAGCAACCCCTCCAGGCCGGGGGAGACCCAGTACTTC